These T cell receptor beta chains were read from a single sample in a study of OX40 agonist ivuxolimab in advanced cancers. Assay used: immunoSEQ multiplex PCR; TCRdb lists only in-frame clones, some missing. The sample consists of almost 90,000 clones, around nine tenths of them appearing once. Sequenced material: CD4+ or CD8+ T cells sorted from blood, taken in a trial of the OX40 agonist ivuxolimab. All receptors derive from an adult with an advanced solid tumor such as melanoma, head and neck, liver or kidney cancer. The CDR3 runs from the conserved cysteine through the conserved F or W. Fields, in order: V gene, D gene, J gene, clone size, CDR3 DNA, CDR3 protein. D genes are given only for firm matches. The size field is filled for only some rows; it gives once, few, many or a size class.

TRBV12-5,.,TRBJ2-5,.,TGTGCTAGTGGTTTGGTAGGGGCAAAGGAGACCCAGTACTTC,CASGLVGAKETQYF
TRBV11-2,TRBD1,TRBJ2-7,.,TGTGCCAGCAGCTTATTAGGGACAGTCTCCTACGAGCAGCACTTC,CASSLLGTVSYEQHF
TRBV5-1,TRBD1,TRBJ2-6,.,TGCGCCAGCAGCTCACCAGGGGGCGCCACTGGGGCCAACGTCCTGACTTTC,CASSSPGGATGANVLTF
TRBV19,TRBD1,TRBJ1-5,.,TGTGCCGGACCGGGGCAGGGGGAGAATCAGCCCCAGCATTTT,CAGPGQGENQPQHF
TRBV10-1,TRBD2,TRBJ2-2,few,TGCGCCAGCAGGGGACTAGCGGGAGCCGGGGAGCTGTTTTTT,CASRGLAGAGELFF
TRBV5-1,TRBD2,TRBJ2-3,.,TGCGCCAGCAGCCCGCGGACTAGCGGGAGAACAGATACGCAGTATTTT,CASSPRTSGRTDTQYF
TRBV11-2,.,TRBJ1-5,.,TGTGCCAGCAGCTTAGAGGGAGATTATCAGCCCCAGCATTTT,CASSLEGDYQPQHF
TRBV7-3,.,TRBJ1-3,.,TGTGCCAGCAGCCCACAGTCGTCGAGCAACACCATATATTTT,CASSPQSSSNTIYF
TRBV12-2,.,TRBJ1-1,few,TGTGCAAGTCGCTTACCGGGGCCAGCTTTCTTT,CASRLPGPAFF
TRBV7-6,TRBD1,TRBJ2-5,.,TGTGCCAGCAGCTTACAACCAGGGATTGACAGGGGCGGAGAGACCCAGTACTTC,CASSLQPGIDRGGETQYF
TRBV7-6,TRBD1,TRBJ2-1,few,TGTGCCAGCAGCACAGACAGGGTGTCTGAGCAGTTCTTC,CASSTDRVSEQFF
TRBV21-1,.,TRBJ2-2,.,TGTGCCAGCAGCAAAGGAGGCTACTACACCGGGGAGCTGTTTTTT,CASSKGGYYTGELFF
TRBV5-4,.,TRBJ2-5,.,TGTGCCAGCAGCCGAATCGGAGTTCCCGGAGTGGGGGAGACCCAGTACTTC,CASSRIGVPGVGETQYF
TRBV7-2,.,TRBJ2-5,.,TGTGCCAGCAGCCGGAGGAGGGACCAAGAGACCCAGTACTTC,CASSRRRDQETQYF
TRBV19,TRBD1,TRBJ2-7,.,TGTGCCAGTAAAAGGACAGGCGAGTCCTACGAGCAGTACTTC,CASKRTGESYEQYF
TRBV7-3,.,TRBJ1-6,.,TGTGCCAGCAGCTTAAACAGGGAAGGTTCACCCCTCCACTTT,CASSLNREGSPLHF
TRBV6-1,TRBD1,TRBJ2-4,.,TGTGCCAGCAGTGCCTTGGACAGGGGGCTTAAAAACATTCAGTACTTC,CASSALDRGLKNIQYF
TRBV6-4,TRBD1,TRBJ2-3,.,TGTGCCAGCAGCCGACAGGGCGGGGATACGCAGTATTTT,CASSRQGGDTQYF
TRBV18,.,TRBJ2-1,.,TGTGCCAGCTCACCACAGGTACGAAGGGGGGGATCCTACAATGAGCAGTTCTTC,CASSPQVRRGGSYNEQFF
TRBV20-1,.,TRBJ2-4,.,TGCAGTGCGGATACGGGCTTCATTCAGTACTTC,CSADTGFIQYF
TRBV7-9,.,TRBJ2-5,.,TGTGCCAGCAGCAGACTGGGGACTCCCACGGAGACCCAGTACTTC,CASSRLGTPTETQYF
TRBV6-5,.,TRBJ1-1,.,TGTGCCAGCAGCCCAACATGGGGGCGTCTCACTGAAGCTTTCTTT,CASSPTWGRLTEAFF
TRBV18,.,TRBJ1-4,.,TGTGCCAGCTCACCAGGACAAAATGAAAAACTGTTTTTT,CASSPGQNEKLFF
TRBV5-4,TRBD1,TRBJ2-5,.,TGTGCCAGCAGCTCAAGGACAGGGGGCTACCAAGAGACCCAGTACTTC,CASSSRTGGYQETQYF